Following are 30 T cell receptor beta chains from one sample sequenced in a study of PD-L1 blockade in urothelial cancer. The data were produced by immunoSEQ multiplex PCR, yet TCRdb's version contains in-frame clones alone and is incomplete. The table includes around 46,000 clones, 70% to 90% detected once. Time point noted: peripheral blood 6 weeks after treatment start. The source material was PBMCs, sampled around atezolizumab (anti-PD-L1) treatment. Every receptor here comes from a man aged 60-69 years with urothelial cancer.

The V and J genes are TRBV30 and TRBJ1-1; weak D call: TRBD1 (5 bases). Germline values: CDR1 GTSNPN, CDR2 SVGIG (reference sequence). Trimming left V 7 bases short and J 4 bases short, with 22 bases between. This CDR3 comprises 15 residues. CDR3 sequence: CASRTRATQGTEAFF. CDR3 nucleotides: TGTGCCTCACGGACAAGGGCGACTCAGGGCACTGAAGCTTTCTTT.

This clone was seen more than once but under ten times. J is TRBJ1-2 and V is TRBV6-5; perhaps TRBD1 as D (5 bases). V was clipped by 8 bases and J by 6 bases, with 13 bases between them. The CDR3 runs 12 residues. Germline V gene data show CDR1 as MNHEY and CDR2 as SVGAGI. The CDR3 nucleotides are TGTGCCAGCTACCAGGGTCGGCATGGCTACACCTTC. Residues: CASYQGRHGYTF.

V usage is TRBV5-1 and J usage is TRBJ1-1, with TRBD1 as a possible D gene (6 bases). V was shortened by 5 bases and J by 4 bases, with 21 bases between the two germline ends. Per the germline V gene, CDR1 is SGHRS and CDR2 is YFSETQ. This CDR3 is built from 16 residues. The DNA for the CDR3 is TGCGCCAGCAGTTTTACCCTCGGGGACACGGGCACTGAAGCTTTCTTT. It translates to CASSFTLGDTGTEAFF.

The chain is built from TRBV21-1 and TRBJ1-2. TRBV21-1 is recorded as a pseudogene. This CDR3 is built from 14 residues. CDR3 residues: CASSATGRDYGYTF. The CDR3, as DNA: TGTGCCAGCAGCGCAACCGGCCGGGATTATGGCTACACCTTC.

The V call is TRBV2, the J call TRBJ2-2; D may be TRBD1 (6 bases). The CDR3 length is 15 residues. The ends were cut back, 6 bases at V and 0 bases at J, with 11 bases in the middle. The V gene's germline CDR1 is SNHLY and CDR2 FYNNEI. CDR3 protein: CASRNRAANTGELFF. DNA of the CDR3: TGTGCCAGCAGAAACAGGGCCGCGAACACCGGGGAGCTGTTTTTT.

This chain uses TRBV2 with TRBJ2-1; 8 positions agree with TRBD2. Trimming removed 5 bases from V and 2 bases from J; junction bases left unmatched: 5. CDR3 length: 15 residues. CDR1 is SNHLY and CDR2 is FYNNEI in the germline V gene. The CDR3 DNA follows: TGTGCCAGCAGTTCGGGACTAGTCACCTACAATGAGCAGTTCTTC. This gives the protein CASSSGLVTYNEQFF.

This clone was detected only once. The V call is TRBV6-4, the J call TRBJ2-3; D uncertain. The germline V gene encodes CDR1 MRHNA and CDR2 SNTAGT. V lost 0 bases, J lost 8 bases, and 9 bases lay in between. The CDR3 runs 13 residues. CDR3 protein: CASSDSTSGTQYF. The CDR3 DNA sequence: TGTGCCAGCAGTGACTCGACGTCAGGTACGCAGTATTTT.

V gene TRBV2 combines with J gene TRBJ2-3; 11 bases map to TRBD2. V shed 6 bases and J 1 base; nucleotides not matched to a gene: 0. Germline CDR1 and CDR2: SNHLY and FYNNEI. CDR3 size: 14 residues. CDR3 sequence reads: CASRGLAGTDTQYF. DNA of the CDR3: TGTGCCAGCAGGGGACTAGCGGGCACAGATACGCAGTATTTT.

J is TRBJ2-3 and V is TRBV18, with D hard to call. V gave up 4 bases and J gave up 1 base, with 12 bases separating them. Germline CDR1 reads KGHSH; CDR2 reads LQKENI. This CDR3 spans 15 amino acids. The DNA for the CDR3 is TGTGCCAGCTCACTTAGTACGAGCGGCACAGATACGCAGTATTTT. Protein: CASSLSTSGTDTQYF. Full variable domain (missing parts from reference TRBV18 and TRBJ2-3): NAGVMQNPRHLVRRRGQEARLRCSPMKGHSHVYWYRQLPEEGLKFMVYLQKENIIDESGMPKERFSAEFPKEGPSILRIQQVVRGDSAAYFCASSLSTSGTDTQYFGPGTRLTVL.

The rearrangement links TRBV21-1 to TRBJ2-3; no check of the table's D call, TRBD1, against the DNA was made. TRBV21-1 corresponds to a pseudogene. This CDR3 spans 18 amino acids. This CDR3 reads CASSKGGWGTGGPDTQYF. Written as DNA, the CDR3 is TGTGCCAGCAGCAAAGGAGGGTGGGGGACAGGGGGACCAGATACGCAGTATTTT.

The chain is built from TRBV4-1 and TRBJ1-5; 7 positions match TRBD1. The CDR3 sequence is 19 residues long. V trimming: 1 base; J trimming: 1 base; junction bases outside the gene matches: 13. Germline V gene lookup returns CDR1 MGHRA and CDR2 YSYEKL. The CDR3, as DNA: TGCGCCAGCAGCCAAGCGAGAGGTAGACAGGGTCGCAGCAATCAGCCCCAGCATTTT. Translating gives CASSQARGRQGRSNQPQHF.

The chain combines TRBV12-5 with TRBJ1-5; the D is unclear. This CDR3 has 11 amino acids. With 6 bases removed from V and 11 bases from J, the gap between germline ends came to 11 bases. Germline V gene lookup returns CDR1 LGHNT and CDR2 FRNRAP. This chain's CDR3 is CASGRGLTQHF. In nucleotides, the CDR3 is TGTGCTAGTGGCCGGGGTCTGACCCAGCATTTT.

This chain joins TRBV29-1 and TRBJ1-2; 8 bases align to TRBD1. The V segment lost 7 bases and the J segment 8 bases; nucleotides outside the gene matches: 6. Germline loops: CDR1 SQVTM, CDR2 ANQGSEA. The CDR3 runs to 11 residues. The CDR3 nucleotides read TGCAGCGACGCAGGACAGGGCGGCTACACCTTC. The encoded protein is CSDAGQGGYTF. The full variable domain, completed using reference TRBV29-1 and TRBJ1-2, is SAVISQKPSRDICQRGTSLTIQCQVDSQVTMMFWYRQQPGQSLTLIATANQGSEATYESGFVIDKFPISRPNLTFSTLTVSNMSPEDSSIYLCSDAGQGGYTFGSGTRLTVV.

This clone appeared a single time. This chain joins TRBV4-1 and TRBJ1-5, with D perhaps TRBD1 (5 bases). The CDR3 runs 15 residues. Trimming removed 0 bases from V and 9 bases from J, with 15 bases in between. Germline V gives CDR1 MGHRA, CDR2 YSYEKL. CDR3 in amino acids: CASSQDYIREGPQHF. DNA for the CDR3: TGCGCCAGCAGCCAAGATTATATCAGGGAGGGGCCCCAGCATTTT.

The chain combines TRBV15 with TRBJ2-5; D may be TRBD1 (6 bases). The CDR3 contains 15 residues. Trimming took 0 bases from V and 5 from J, leaving 13 bases between them. The V gene's germline CDR1 is LNHNV and CDR2 YYDKDF (reference sequence). In DNA, the CDR3 is TGTGCCACCAGCAGAGATCGACAGGTACAGGAGACCCAGTACTTC. This translates into CATSRDRQVQETQYF.

The chain recombines TRBV28 with TRBJ1-4; D gene unclear. This CDR3 has 16 amino acids. Germline CDR1 is MDHEN and CDR2 is SYDVKM. V lost 7 bases and J 0 bases, leaving 15 bases between the germline ends. CDR3 coding DNA: TGTGCCAGCATGAGGGATACCCGAGCAACTAATGAAAAACTGTTTTTT. Translating gives CASMRDTRATNEKLFF.

The chain has TRBV5-1 and TRBJ2-5, with 11 bases aligning to TRBD1. Germline-derived CDR1 and CDR2 are SGHRS and YFSETQ. V was pared by 4 bases and J by 1 base, with 9 bases of the junction left unmatched. This CDR3 has 17 amino acids. The CDR3 here is CASSPIPGTGGQETQYF. The CDR3 DNA reads as TGCGCCAGCAGCCCCATCCCGGGGACAGGGGGCCAAGAGACCCAGTACTTC. The full variable domain, rest sourced from reference TRBV5-1 and TRBJ2-5, is KAGVTQTPRYLIKTRGQQVTLSCSPISGHRSVSWYQQTPGQGLQFLFEYFSETQRNKGNFPGRFSGRQFSNSRSEMNVSTLELGDSALYLCASSPIPGTGGQETQYFGPGTRLLVL.

This clone was detected only once. The rearrangement links TRBV7-3 to TRBJ2-1; D remains ambiguous. Germline assignment: CDR1 SGHTA and CDR2 FQGTGA. V was clipped by 7 bases and J by 3 bases, with 7 bases between them. CDR3 size: 12 residues. DNA of the CDR3: TGTGCCAGCAAACTTGGCTACAATGAGCAGTTCTTC. Amino acids: CASKLGYNEQFF.

The chain couples TRBV25-1 to TRBJ1-1; TRBD1 is a possible D gene (5 bases). V lost 2 bases and J 3 bases, leaving 10 bases between the germline ends. Germline V gene data show CDR1 as MGHDK and CDR2 as SYGVNS. This CDR3 is 14 amino acids long. Written as DNA, the CDR3 is TGTGCCAGCAGTGAACAGGGTTTAGACACTGAAGCTTTCTTT. It codes for CASSEQGLDTEAFF.

This rearrangement joins TRBV28 to TRBJ1-2; 8 bases line up with TRBD1. The V gene's germline CDR1 is MDHEN and CDR2 SYDVKM. Trimming at V came to 5 bases and at J to 4 bases, leaving 9 bases not matched to a gene. The CDR3 length is 15 residues. CDR3 sequence: CASSPDPGGVYGYTF. The CDR3 region has the DNA TGTGCCAGCAGTCCCGACCCAGGGGGCGTCTATGGCTACACCTTC.

This chain connects TRBV7-6 to TRBJ1-6; no clear D gene. V was pared by 2 bases and J by 5 bases, with 7 bases between. This CDR3 contains 14 residues. Germline values: CDR1 SGHVS, CDR2 FNYEAQ. CDR3 nucleotides: TGTGCCAGCAGCTTAACACAGAATAATTCACCCCTCCACTTT. It codes for CASSLTQNNSPLHF.

This rearrangement joins TRBV6-1 to TRBJ2-2; 9 bases line up with TRBD2. The CDR3 is 16 residues long. Germline V gene data show CDR1 as MNHNS and CDR2 as SASEGT. Unmatched junction bases numbered 7, after V lost 2 bases and J lost 6 bases. The CDR3 DNA is TGTGCCAGCAGTGAACGGGCGCGGGGGGGAGCCGGGGAGCTGTTTTTT. Amino acids: CASSERARGGAGELFF.

This chain links TRBV7-2 with TRBJ2-5; D is uncertain. The length of the CDR3 is 16 residues. Germline CDR1 SGHTA, CDR2 FQGNSA. Trimming shortened V by 1 base and J by 0 bases, and 12 bases separated the two germline ends. The DNA of the CDR3 is TGTGCCAGCAGCTTAGAAGCCCTCCTGTACCAAGAGACCCAGTACTTC. Amino acids: CASSLEALLYQETQYF.

This clone was counted once. The chain combines TRBV28 with TRBJ1-1, with D possibly TRBD1 on 5 matching bases. The CDR3 is made up of 12 amino acids. Trimming took 2 bases from V and 7 from J, leaving 8 bases between them. The V gene's germline CDR1 is MDHEN and CDR2 SYDVKM. CDR3 in DNA: TGTGCCAGCAGTTTAGGGGCACGTGAAGCTTTCTTT. Translation gives CASSLGAREAFF.

Concerning this clone: The junction shows a germline mismatch at one end, possibly a read error. J is TRBJ2-1 and V is TRBV5-1, with a tentative D call TRBD2 (6 bases). There are 13 residues in the CDR3. CDR1 is SGHRS and CDR2 is YFSETQ in the germline V gene. The CDR3, as DNA: TGCGCCAGCAGCTTGGGGCGGGGTGATGAGCGGTTCTTC. Residues: CASSLGRGDERFF.

The chain uses TRBV7-8 and TRBJ2-7, with a possible D match to TRBD2 (5 bases). The CDR3 is made up of 13 amino acids. CDR1 is SGHVS and CDR2 is FQNEAQ in the germline V gene. V was clipped by 5 bases and J by 6 bases, with 14 bases between them. The CDR3 DNA reads as TGTGCCAGCAGCCTTCCCCCGGGATCCGAGCAGTACTTC. Residues: CASSLPPGSEQYF.

This clone was seen only once. At the DNA level, this CDR3 is encoded by other sequences in the same sample as well. The rearrangement joins TRBV27 to TRBJ1-1, with D possibly matching TRBD1 (5 bases). Germline CDR1 reads MNHEY; CDR2 reads SMNVEV (reference sequence). CDR3 size: 15 residues. Trimming took 6 bases from V and 1 from J, leaving 15 bases between them. Here the CDR3 DNA reads TGTGCCAGCAGGCCGCTGCTCGACAGGAACACTGAAGCTTTCTTT. Translation: CASRPLLDRNTEAFF.

The chain uses TRBV7-2 and TRBJ2-5, with D possibly matching TRBD1 (6 bases). Trimming left V 5 bases short and J 4 bases short, with 11 bases between. Germline loops: CDR1 SGHTA, CDR2 FQGNSA. The CDR3 runs 13 residues. CDR3 in DNA: TGTGCCAGCAGCCAAGGGGGTACAGAGACCCAGTACTTC. Translation: CASSQGGTETQYF.

The V call is TRBV15, the J call TRBJ1-2; possible D gene TRBD1, 5 bases. The CDR3 sequence is 13 residues long. In germline, CDR1 is LNHNV, CDR2 YYDKDF (reference sequence). Trimming took off 3 bases at V and 8 bases at J, with 13 bases between the two ends. Here the CDR3 DNA reads TGTGCCACCAGCAGGGACACCACGGGCGGCTACACCTTC. This sequence encodes CATSRDTTGGYTF.

The rearrangement joins TRBV5-4 to TRBJ1-2; D gene uncertain. CDR1 SGHNT and CDR2 YYREEE come from the germline V gene (reference sequence). CDR3 length: 15 residues. The V gene lost 4 bases and the J gene lost 0 bases, with 13 bases spanning the gap. The CDR3 sequence is CASSPGGSSNYGYTF. DNA of the CDR3: TGTGCCAGCAGCCCAGGAGGCAGTTCTAACTATGGCTACACCTTC. Based on the CDR3 plus reference TRBV5-4 and TRBJ1-2, the full variable domain is ETGVTQSPTHLIKTRGQQVTLRCSSQSGHNTVSWYQQALGQGPQFIFQYYREEENGRGNFPPRFSGLQFPNYSSELNVNALELDDSALYLCASSPGGSSNYGYTFGSGTRLTVV.